A selection of T cell receptor beta chains follows, all from one sample in a study of control samples from healthy donors and cancer patients. Only in-frame clones appear in the TCRdb table, and some are missing; sequencing was by immunoSEQ multiplex PCR. The sample lists about 100,000 clones, less than 90% occurring once. What was sequenced was blood. These receptors were collected from a woman in her forties or fifties in good health. Both conserved end residues are part of each CDR3. A D gene is named only where the DNA matches it firmly. Size is omitted from some rows. Given values are once, few, many or a class for expanded clones.

J gene: TRBJ2-1; clone size: many; V gene: TRBV4-1; D gene: TRBD2; CDR3 protein: CASSPTSGSYNEQFF; CDR3 DNA: TGCGCCAGCAGTCCCACTAGCGGGAGCTACAATGAGCAGTTCTTC
J gene: TRBJ2-1; clone size: NA; V gene: TRBV19; D gene: TRBD2; CDR3 protein: CASSIRGTSVGNEQFF; CDR3 DNA: TGTGCCAGTAGTATCAGGGGGACTAGCGTGGGGAATGAGCAGTTCTTC
J gene: TRBJ2-2; clone size: NA; V gene: TRBV10-1; D gene: TRBD1; CDR3 protein: CASSEKPRGQGPTVNTGELFF; CDR3 DNA: TGCGCCAGCAGTGAGAAACCCCGTGGACAGGGGCCAACCGTGAACACCGGGGAGCTGTTTTTT
J gene: TRBJ2-5; clone size: NA; V gene: TRBV20-1; D gene: NA; CDR3 protein: CSGHRRETQYF; CDR3 DNA: TGCAGTGGACATAGGAGAGAGACCCAGTACTTC
J gene: TRBJ1-5; clone size: once; V gene: TRBV4-1; D gene: NA; CDR3 protein: CASSQQEAAQGQPQHF; CDR3 DNA: TGCGCCAGCAGCCAACAAGAGGCCGCGCAAGGTCAGCCCCAGCATTTT
J gene: TRBJ2-3; clone size: NA; V gene: TRBV9; D gene: NA; CDR3 protein: CASSGGSGTDTQYF; CDR3 DNA: TGTGCCAGCAGCGGGGGGTCGGGGACAGATACGCAGTATTTT
J gene: TRBJ1-6; clone size: once; V gene: TRBV30; D gene: NA; CDR3 protein: CAWNSGIINSPLHF; CDR3 DNA: TGTGCCTGGAACTCGGGAATCATAAATTCACCCCTCCACTTT
J gene: TRBJ1-1; clone size: NA; V gene: TRBV18; D gene: NA; CDR3 protein: CASSPVTGPLNTEAFF; CDR3 DNA: TGTGCCAGCTCACCCGTGACAGGCCCTCTTAACACTGAAGCTTTCTTT
J gene: TRBJ2-3; clone size: few; V gene: TRBV20-1; D gene: TRBD1; CDR3 protein: CSARLGQGEYF; CDR3 DNA: TGCAGTGCTAGACTAGGACAGGGGGAATATTTT
J gene: TRBJ1-2; clone size: NA; V gene: TRBV19; D gene: NA; CDR3 protein: CATEGQADGYTF; CDR3 DNA: TGTGCCACTGAGGGACAAGCCGATGGCTACACCTTC
J gene: TRBJ2-4; clone size: NA; V gene: TRBV2; D gene: TRBD1; CDR3 protein: CASSVRDRAYIQYF; CDR3 DNA: TGTGCCAGCAGTGTCCGGGACAGGGCGTACATTCAGTACTTC
J gene: TRBJ2-4; clone size: NA; V gene: TRBV6-5; D gene: TRBD2; CDR3 protein: CASRGPGRAKNIQYF; CDR3 DNA: TGTGCCAGCCGAGGGCCCGGGAGGGCCAAAAACATTCAGTACTTC
J gene: TRBJ1-1; clone size: once; V gene: TRBV7-3; D gene: NA; CDR3 protein: CASSLTPGRQAEAFF; CDR3 DNA: TGTGCCAGCAGCTTAACTCCCGGTCGACAAGCTGAAGCTTTCTTT
J gene: TRBJ2-5; clone size: NA; V gene: TRBV29-1; D gene: NA; CDR3 protein: CSVGPKETQYF; CDR3 DNA: TGCAGCGTGGGACCAAAAGAGACCCAGTACTTC
J gene: TRBJ2-1; clone size: NA; V gene: TRBV7-8; D gene: NA; CDR3 protein: CASSFRLVGNVYNEQFF; CDR3 DNA: TGTGCCAGCAGCTTCCGACTAGTGGGTAATGTCTACAATGAGCAGTTCTTC
J gene: TRBJ1-1; clone size: NA; V gene: TRBV6-6; D gene: NA; CDR3 protein: CASSYSMGTEAFF; CDR3 DNA: TGTGCCAGCAGTTACTCGATGGGGACTGAAGCTTTCTTT
J gene: TRBJ2-7; clone size: once; V gene: TRBV18; D gene: NA; CDR3 protein: CASSPWEAPTYEQYF; CDR3 DNA: TGTGCCAGCTCACCTTGGGAGGCCCCTACCTACGAGCAGTACTTC
J gene: TRBJ2-3; clone size: NA; V gene: TRBV18; D gene: NA; CDR3 protein: CASSPGLTDTQYF; CDR3 DNA: TGTGCCAGCTCACCAGGACTGACAGATACGCAGTATTTT
J gene: TRBJ2-2; clone size: NA; V gene: TRBV6-6; D gene: TRBD1; CDR3 protein: CATSLGQGRGTGELFF; CDR3 DNA: TGTGCCACCTCACTAGGACAGGGAAGGGGCACCGGGGAGCTGTTTTTT
J gene: TRBJ1-4; clone size: NA; V gene: TRBV30; D gene: NA; CDR3 protein: CAWRGRRHRGEKLFF; CDR3 DNA: TGTGCCTGGAGGGGAAGGCGGCATCGGGGAGAAAAACTGTTTTTT
J gene: TRBJ1-6; clone size: NA; V gene: TRBV9; D gene: NA; CDR3 protein: CASSVENNSPLHF; CDR3 DNA: TGTGCCAGCAGCGTAGAGAATAATTCACCCCTCCACTTT
J gene: TRBJ1-1; clone size: NA; V gene: TRBV5-1; D gene: NA; CDR3 protein: CASSLVRGRGTEAFF; CDR3 DNA: TGCGCCAGCAGCTTGGTTCGGGGGCGAGGCACTGAAGCTTTCTTT
J gene: TRBJ2-2; clone size: NA; V gene: TRBV21-1; D gene: NA; CDR3 protein: CASSKKQGDTGELFF; CDR3 DNA: TGTGCCAGCAGCAAAAAGCAGGGGGACACCGGGGAGCTGTTTTTT
J gene: TRBJ1-2; clone size: NA; V gene: TRBV20-1; D gene: NA; CDR3 protein: CSASHWATGGYTF; CDR3 DNA: TGCAGTGCTAGTCATTGGGCGACTGGTGGCTACACCTTC
J gene: TRBJ2-1; clone size: NA; V gene: TRBV30; D gene: TRBD2; CDR3 protein: CAWSPPPGLAASEEFF; CDR3 DNA: TGTGCCTGGAGCCCACCCCCGGGACTAGCGGCTTCGGAGGAGTTCTTC
J gene: TRBJ2-5; clone size: NA; V gene: TRBV13; D gene: TRBD2; CDR3 protein: CASSMDTSGETQYF; CDR3 DNA: TGTGCCAGCAGTATGGATACTAGCGGAGAGACCCAGTACTTC
J gene: TRBJ2-5; clone size: NA; V gene: TRBV11-2; D gene: NA; CDR3 protein: CASNNRQETQYF; CDR3 DNA: TGTGCCAGCAACAACAGGCAAGAGACCCAGTACTTC
J gene: TRBJ1-2; clone size: NA; V gene: TRBV9; D gene: NA; CDR3 protein: CASSVEANGYGYTF; CDR3 DNA: TGTGCCAGCAGCGTAGAGGCTAATGGCTATGGCTACACCTTC
J gene: TRBJ1-2; clone size: NA; V gene: TRBV5-1; D gene: NA; CDR3 protein: CASSLAARGGRGYTF; CDR3 DNA: TGCGCCAGCAGCTTGGCCGCCAGGGGAGGAAGGGGCTACACCTTC
J gene: TRBJ2-3; clone size: NA; V gene: TRBV9; D gene: NA; CDR3 protein: CASSVAAAGSTDTQYF; CDR3 DNA: TGTGCCAGCAGCGTAGCTGCGGCGGGAAGCACAGATACGCAGTATTTT
J gene: TRBJ2-1; clone size: NA; V gene: TRBV5-1; D gene: NA; CDR3 protein: CASSPRVALNEQFF; CDR3 DNA: TGCGCCAGCAGCCCCCGGGTAGCGCTCAATGAGCAGTTCTTC
J gene: TRBJ2-1; clone size: NA; V gene: TRBV12-5; D gene: NA; CDR3 protein: CASVVDGGINEQFF; CDR3 DNA: TGTGCTAGTGTAGTCGACGGAGGGATTAATGAGCAGTTCTTC
J gene: TRBJ2-5; clone size: NA; V gene: TRBV6-5; D gene: TRBD2; CDR3 protein: CASQGLAGIQTQYF; CDR3 DNA: TGTGCCAGCCAGGGACTAGCGGGGATTCAGACCCAGTACTTC
J gene: TRBJ1-1; clone size: NA; V gene: TRBV29-1; D gene: NA; CDR3 protein: CSVGGDPDTEAFF; CDR3 DNA: TGCAGCGTTGGGGGGGACCCGGATACTGAAGCTTTCTTT
J gene: TRBJ2-2; clone size: NA; V gene: TRBV12-5; D gene: NA; CDR3 protein: CASGLVLFGGPNTGELFF; CDR3 DNA: TGTGCTAGTGGTTTGGTATTGTTTGGGGGGCCGAACACCGGGGAGCTGTTTTTT
J gene: TRBJ1-1; clone size: NA; V gene: TRBV27; D gene: NA; CDR3 protein: CASSPLTRSPGPRTEAFF; CDR3 DNA: TGTGCCAGCAGTCCCCTAACACGGAGCCCCGGGCCGCGGACTGAAGCTTTCTTT
J gene: TRBJ2-3; clone size: NA; V gene: TRBV6-6; D gene: NA; CDR3 protein: CASSEIPVPDTQYF; CDR3 DNA: TGTGCCAGCAGCGAGATTCCGGTGCCAGATACGCAGTATTTT
J gene: TRBJ1-2; clone size: NA; V gene: TRBV19; D gene: TRBD1; CDR3 protein: CASTKDRGRANYGYTF; CDR3 DNA: TGTGCCAGTACCAAGGACAGGGGGCGAGCTAACTATGGCTACACCTTC
J gene: TRBJ2-2; clone size: NA; V gene: TRBV11-3; D gene: NA; CDR3 protein: CASSPQRYTGELFF; CDR3 DNA: TGTGCCAGCAGCCCGCAAAGGTACACCGGGGAGCTGTTTTTT
J gene: TRBJ2-1; clone size: NA; V gene: TRBV3-1/TRBV3-2; D gene: NA; CDR3 protein: CASSQDPSPNEQFF; CDR3 DNA: TGTGCCAGCAGCCAAGATCCCAGCCCCAATGAGCAGTTCTTC
J gene: TRBJ1-5; clone size: NA; V gene: TRBV5-1; D gene: NA; CDR3 protein: CASSLQGGNQPQHF; CDR3 DNA: TGCGCCAGCAGCTTACAGGGTGGCAATCAGCCCCAGCATTTT
J gene: TRBJ2-5; clone size: NA; V gene: TRBV7-3; D gene: NA; CDR3 protein: CASSLGPAGETQYF; CDR3 DNA: TGTGCCAGCAGCCTTGGACCGGCGGGAGAGACCCAGTACTTC
J gene: TRBJ1-1; clone size: NA; V gene: TRBV30; D gene: NA; CDR3 protein: CAWSRDPDFGTEAFF; CDR3 DNA: TGTGCCTGGAGTAGGGACCCTGACTTCGGGACTGAAGCTTTCTTT
J gene: TRBJ2-2; clone size: few; V gene: TRBV7-3; D gene: TRBD1; CDR3 protein: CASSSNRGSTGELFF; CDR3 DNA: TGTGCCAGCAGCTCAAACAGGGGGTCCACCGGGGAGCTGTTTTTT
J gene: TRBJ2-3; clone size: NA; V gene: TRBV6-2/TRBV6-3; D gene: NA; CDR3 protein: CASSSFAGTDTQYF; CDR3 DNA: TGTGCCAGCAGTTCATTCGCGGGCACAGATACGCAGTATTTT
J gene: TRBJ2-5; clone size: NA; V gene: TRBV19; D gene: NA; CDR3 protein: CASSSGQTNKFQETQYF; CDR3 DNA: TGTGCCAGTAGTTCCGGACAGACAAACAAATTCCAAGAGACCCAGTACTTC
J gene: TRBJ2-2; clone size: NA; V gene: TRBV2; D gene: NA; CDR3 protein: CATHGGNTGELFF; CDR3 DNA: TGTGCCACCCACGGGGGGAACACCGGGGAGCTGTTTTTT
J gene: TRBJ2-5; clone size: NA; V gene: TRBV11-2; D gene: NA; CDR3 protein: CASSLDPYRDLSQYF; CDR3 DNA: TGTGCCAGCAGCTTAGATCCTTACAGGGACCTGTCCCAGTACTTC
J gene: TRBJ2-3; clone size: once; V gene: TRBV11-2; D gene: NA; CDR3 protein: CASSLGGGSTDTQYF; CDR3 DNA: TGTGCCAGCAGCTTAGGGGGTGGCTCCACAGATACGCAGTATTTT
J gene: TRBJ1-1; clone size: NA; V gene: TRBV7-9; D gene: TRBD1; CDR3 protein: CASRETGQGYTEAFF; CDR3 DNA: TGTGCCAGCAGGGAAACGGGACAGGGGTACACTGAAGCTTTCTTT